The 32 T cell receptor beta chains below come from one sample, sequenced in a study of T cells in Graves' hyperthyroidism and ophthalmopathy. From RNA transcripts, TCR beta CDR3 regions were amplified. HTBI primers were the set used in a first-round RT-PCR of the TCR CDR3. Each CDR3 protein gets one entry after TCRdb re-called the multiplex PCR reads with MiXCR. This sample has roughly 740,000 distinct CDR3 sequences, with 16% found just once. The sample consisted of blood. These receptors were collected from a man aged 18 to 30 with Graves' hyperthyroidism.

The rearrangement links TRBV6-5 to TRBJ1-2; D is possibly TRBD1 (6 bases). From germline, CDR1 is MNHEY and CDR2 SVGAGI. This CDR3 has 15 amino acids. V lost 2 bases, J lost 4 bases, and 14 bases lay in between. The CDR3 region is CASSYHLGQVYGYTF. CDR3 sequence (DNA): TGTGCCAGCAGTTACCACCTGGGACAAGTCTATGGCTACACCTTC.

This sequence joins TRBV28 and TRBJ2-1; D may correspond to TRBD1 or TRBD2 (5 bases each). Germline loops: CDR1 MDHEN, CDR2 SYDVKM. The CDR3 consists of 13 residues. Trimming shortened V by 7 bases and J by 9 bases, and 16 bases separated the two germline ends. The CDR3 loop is CASTVSPGGEQFF. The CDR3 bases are TGTGCCAGCACCGTAAGTCCTGGGGGTGAGCAGTTCTTC.

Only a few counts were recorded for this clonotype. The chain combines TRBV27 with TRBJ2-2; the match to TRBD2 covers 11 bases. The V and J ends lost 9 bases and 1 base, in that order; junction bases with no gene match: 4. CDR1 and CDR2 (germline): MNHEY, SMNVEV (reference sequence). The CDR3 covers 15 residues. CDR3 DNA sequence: TGTGCCAGTCTGGGGACTAGCGGGAACACCGGGGAGCTGTTTTTT. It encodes CASLGTSGNTGELFF.

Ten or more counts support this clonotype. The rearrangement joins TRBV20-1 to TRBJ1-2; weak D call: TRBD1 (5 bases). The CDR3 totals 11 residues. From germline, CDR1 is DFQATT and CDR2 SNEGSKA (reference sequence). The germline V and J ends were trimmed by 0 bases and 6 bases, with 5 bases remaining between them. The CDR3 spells CSAREGHGYTF. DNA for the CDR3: TGCAGTGCTAGAGAGGGACATGGCTACACCTTC.

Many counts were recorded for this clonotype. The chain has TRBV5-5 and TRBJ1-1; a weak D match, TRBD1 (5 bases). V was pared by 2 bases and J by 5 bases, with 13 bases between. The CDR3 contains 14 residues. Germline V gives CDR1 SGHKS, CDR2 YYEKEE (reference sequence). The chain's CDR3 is CASSFAGLGTEAFF. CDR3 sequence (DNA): TGTGCCAGCAGCTTTGCAGGGTTGGGGACTGAAGCTTTCTTT.

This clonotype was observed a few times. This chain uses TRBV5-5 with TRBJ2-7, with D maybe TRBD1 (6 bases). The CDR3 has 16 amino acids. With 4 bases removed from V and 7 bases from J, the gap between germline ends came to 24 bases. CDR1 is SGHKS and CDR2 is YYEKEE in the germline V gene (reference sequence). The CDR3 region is CASSAPEMGASREQYF. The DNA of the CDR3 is TGTGCCAGCAGCGCCCCTGAAATGGGGGCCAGTAGAGAGCAGTACTTC.

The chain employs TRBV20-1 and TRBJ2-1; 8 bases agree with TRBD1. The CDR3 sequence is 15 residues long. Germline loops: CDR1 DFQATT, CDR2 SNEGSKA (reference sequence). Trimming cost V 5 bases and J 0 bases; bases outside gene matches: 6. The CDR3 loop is CSAPRTGSSYNEQFF. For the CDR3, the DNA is TGCAGTGCTCCCCGGACAGGGAGCTCCTACAATGAGCAGTTCTTC.

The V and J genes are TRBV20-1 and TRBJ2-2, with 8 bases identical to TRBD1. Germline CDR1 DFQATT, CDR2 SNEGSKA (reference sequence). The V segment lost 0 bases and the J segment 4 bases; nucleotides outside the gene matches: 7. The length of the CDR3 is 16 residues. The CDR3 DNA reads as TGCAGTGCTAGAGACTTAGGGACAGGCGCCACCGGGGAGCTGTTTTTT. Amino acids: CSARDLGTGATGELFF.

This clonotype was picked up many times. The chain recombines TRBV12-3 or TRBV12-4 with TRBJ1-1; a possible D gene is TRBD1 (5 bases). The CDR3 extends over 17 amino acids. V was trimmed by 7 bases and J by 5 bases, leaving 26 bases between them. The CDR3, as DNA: TGTGCCAGCACTCCCGGGACCGGGGTGACCTTGGATACTGAAGCTTTCTTT. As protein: CASTPGTGVTLDTEAFF.

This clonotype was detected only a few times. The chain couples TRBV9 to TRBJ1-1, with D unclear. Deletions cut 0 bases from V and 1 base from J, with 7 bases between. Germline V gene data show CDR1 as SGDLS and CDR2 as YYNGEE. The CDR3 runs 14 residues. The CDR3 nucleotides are TGTGCCAGCAGCGTAGCCAGTTCGAACACTGAAGCTTTCTTT. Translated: CASSVASSNTEAFF.

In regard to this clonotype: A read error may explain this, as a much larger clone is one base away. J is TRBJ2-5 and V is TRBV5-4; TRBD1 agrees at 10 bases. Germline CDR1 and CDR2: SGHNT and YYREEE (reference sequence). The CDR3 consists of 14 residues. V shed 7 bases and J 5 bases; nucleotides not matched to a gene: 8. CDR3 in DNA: TGTGCCAGCGGCACCGGGACAGGGGCGGAGACCCAGTACTTC. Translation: CASGTGTGAETQYF.

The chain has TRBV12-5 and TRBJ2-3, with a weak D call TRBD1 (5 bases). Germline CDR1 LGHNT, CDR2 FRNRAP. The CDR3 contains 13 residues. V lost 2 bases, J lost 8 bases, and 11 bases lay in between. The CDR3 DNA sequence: TGTGCTAGTGGTTTGCAAGGGGCAGGTACGCAGTATTTT. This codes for CASGLQGAGTQYF.

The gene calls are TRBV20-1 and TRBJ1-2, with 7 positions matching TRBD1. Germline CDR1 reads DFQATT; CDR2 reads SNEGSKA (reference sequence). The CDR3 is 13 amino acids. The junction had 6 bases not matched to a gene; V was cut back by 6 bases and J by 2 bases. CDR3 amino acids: CSAQGTENYGYTF. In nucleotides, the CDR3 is TGCAGTGCCCAAGGGACAGAGAACTATGGCTACACCTTC.

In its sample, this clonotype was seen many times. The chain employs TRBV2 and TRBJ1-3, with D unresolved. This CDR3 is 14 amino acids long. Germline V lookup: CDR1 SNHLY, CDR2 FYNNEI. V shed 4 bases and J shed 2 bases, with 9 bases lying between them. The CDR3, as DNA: TGTGCCAGCAGTGCTCTCGAGCCTGGAAACACCATATATTTT. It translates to CASSALEPGNTIYF.

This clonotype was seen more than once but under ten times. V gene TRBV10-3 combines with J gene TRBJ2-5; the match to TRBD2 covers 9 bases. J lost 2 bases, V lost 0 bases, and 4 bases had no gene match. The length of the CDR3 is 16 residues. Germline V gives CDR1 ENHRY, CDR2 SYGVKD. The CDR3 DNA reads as TGTGCCATCAGTGAGTCTATCGCGGGAGGGCAAGAGACCCAGTACTTC. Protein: CAISESIAGGQETQYF.

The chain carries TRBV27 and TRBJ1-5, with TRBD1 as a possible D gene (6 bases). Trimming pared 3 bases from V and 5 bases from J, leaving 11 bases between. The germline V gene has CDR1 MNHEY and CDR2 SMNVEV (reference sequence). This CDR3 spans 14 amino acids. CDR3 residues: CASSFWGPDQPQHF. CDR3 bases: TGTGCCAGCAGTTTTTGGGGGCCGGATCAGCCCCAGCATTTT.

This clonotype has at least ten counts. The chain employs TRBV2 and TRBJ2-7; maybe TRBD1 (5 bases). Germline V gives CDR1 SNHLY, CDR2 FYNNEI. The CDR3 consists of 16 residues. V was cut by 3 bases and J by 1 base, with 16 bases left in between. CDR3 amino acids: CASSEMAGLASYEQYF. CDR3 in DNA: TGTGCCAGCAGTGAGATGGCAGGGTTGGCGTCCTACGAGCAGTACTTC.

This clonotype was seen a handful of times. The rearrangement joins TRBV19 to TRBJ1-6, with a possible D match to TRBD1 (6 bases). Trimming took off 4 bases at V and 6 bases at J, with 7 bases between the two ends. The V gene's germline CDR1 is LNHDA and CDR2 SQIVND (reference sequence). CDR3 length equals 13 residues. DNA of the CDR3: TGTGCCAGTAGTAACAGGGTTAATTCACCCCTCCACTTT. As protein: CASSNRVNSPLHF.

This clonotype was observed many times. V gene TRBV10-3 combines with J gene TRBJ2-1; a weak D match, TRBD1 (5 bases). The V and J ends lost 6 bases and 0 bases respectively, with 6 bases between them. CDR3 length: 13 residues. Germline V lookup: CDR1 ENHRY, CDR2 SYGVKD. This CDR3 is CAIRGPSYNEQFF. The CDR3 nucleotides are TGTGCCATCAGGGGGCCCTCCTACAATGAGCAGTTCTTC.

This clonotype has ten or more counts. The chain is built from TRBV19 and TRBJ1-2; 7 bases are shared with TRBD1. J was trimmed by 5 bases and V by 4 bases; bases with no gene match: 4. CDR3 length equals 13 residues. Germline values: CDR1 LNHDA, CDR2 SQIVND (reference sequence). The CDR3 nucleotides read TGTGCCAGTAGTACTTCAGGGGGATATGGCTACACCTTC. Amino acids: CASSTSGGYGYTF.

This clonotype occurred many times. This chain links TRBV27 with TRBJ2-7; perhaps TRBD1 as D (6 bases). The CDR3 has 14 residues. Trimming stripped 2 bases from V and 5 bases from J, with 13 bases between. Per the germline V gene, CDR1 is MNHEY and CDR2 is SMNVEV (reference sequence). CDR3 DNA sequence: TGTGCCAGCAGTTTAAAACAGGGAAGTGACGAGCAGTACTTC. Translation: CASSLKQGSDEQYF.

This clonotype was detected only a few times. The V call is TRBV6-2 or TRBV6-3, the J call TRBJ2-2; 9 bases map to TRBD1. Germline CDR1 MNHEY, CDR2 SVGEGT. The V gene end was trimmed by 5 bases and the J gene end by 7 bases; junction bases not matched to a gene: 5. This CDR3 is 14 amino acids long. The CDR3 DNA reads TGTGCCAGCAGTACAGGGGGCGCCGGCGGGGAGCTGTTTTTT. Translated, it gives CASSTGGAGGELFF.

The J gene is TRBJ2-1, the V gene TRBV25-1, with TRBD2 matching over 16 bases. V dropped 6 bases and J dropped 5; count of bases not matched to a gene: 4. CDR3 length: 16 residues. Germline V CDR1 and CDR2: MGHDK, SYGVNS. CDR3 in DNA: TGTGCCAGCAGCGGGACTAGCGGGAGGGGGGACAATGAGCAGTTCTTC. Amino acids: CASSGTSGRGDNEQFF.

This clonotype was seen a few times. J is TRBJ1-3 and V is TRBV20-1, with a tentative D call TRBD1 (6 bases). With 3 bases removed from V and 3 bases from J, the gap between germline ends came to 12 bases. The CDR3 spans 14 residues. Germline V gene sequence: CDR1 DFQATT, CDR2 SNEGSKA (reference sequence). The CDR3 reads CSASRGGLGNTIYF. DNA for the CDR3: TGCAGTGCTAGTCGGGGGGGCCTTGGAAACACCATATATTTT.

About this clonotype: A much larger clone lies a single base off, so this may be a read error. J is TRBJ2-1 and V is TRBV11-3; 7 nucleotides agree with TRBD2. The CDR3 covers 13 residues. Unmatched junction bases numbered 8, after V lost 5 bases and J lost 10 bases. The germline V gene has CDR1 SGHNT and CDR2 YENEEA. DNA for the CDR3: TGTGCCAGCAGCATAGGGACTAACTACGAGCAGTTCTTC. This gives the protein CASSIGTNYEQFF.

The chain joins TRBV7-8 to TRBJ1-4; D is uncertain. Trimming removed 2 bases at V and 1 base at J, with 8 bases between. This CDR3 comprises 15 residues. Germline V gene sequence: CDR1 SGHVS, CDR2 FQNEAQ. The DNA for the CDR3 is TGTGCCAGCAGCTTATGGGCATTAACTAATGAAAAACTGTTTTTT. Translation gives CASSLWALTNEKLFF.

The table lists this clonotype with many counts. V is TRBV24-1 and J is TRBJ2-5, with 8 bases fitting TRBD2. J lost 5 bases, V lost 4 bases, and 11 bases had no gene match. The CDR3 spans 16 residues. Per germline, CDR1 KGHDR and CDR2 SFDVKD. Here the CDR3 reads CATSDPRAGAEETQYF. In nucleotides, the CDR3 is TGTGCCACCAGTGACCCAAGAGCGGGAGCGGAGGAGACCCAGTACTTC.

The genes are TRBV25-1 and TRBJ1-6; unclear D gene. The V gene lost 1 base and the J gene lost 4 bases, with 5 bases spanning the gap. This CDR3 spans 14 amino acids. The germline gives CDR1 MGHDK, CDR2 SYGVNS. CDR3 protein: CASSEWVYNSPLHF. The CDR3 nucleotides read TGTGCCAGCAGTGAATGGGTTTATAATTCACCCCTCCACTTT.

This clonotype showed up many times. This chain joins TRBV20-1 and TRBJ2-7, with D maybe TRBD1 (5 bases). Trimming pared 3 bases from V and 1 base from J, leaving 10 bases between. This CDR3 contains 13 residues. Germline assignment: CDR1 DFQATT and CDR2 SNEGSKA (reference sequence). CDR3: CSARTVDSYEQYF. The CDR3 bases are TGCAGTGCTAGGACAGTTGATTCCTACGAGCAGTACTTC.

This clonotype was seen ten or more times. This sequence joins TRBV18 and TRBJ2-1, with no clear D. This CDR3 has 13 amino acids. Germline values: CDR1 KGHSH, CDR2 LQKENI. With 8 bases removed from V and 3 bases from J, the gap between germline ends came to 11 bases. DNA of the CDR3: TGTGCCAGCAGCTCGACTGGCTACAATGAGCAGTTCTTC. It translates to CASSSTGYNEQFF.

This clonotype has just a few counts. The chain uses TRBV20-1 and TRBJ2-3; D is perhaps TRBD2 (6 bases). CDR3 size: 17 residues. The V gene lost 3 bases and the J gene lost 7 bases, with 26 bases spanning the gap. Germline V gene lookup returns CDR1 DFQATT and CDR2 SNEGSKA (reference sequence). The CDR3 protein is CSARISFRPEGRNTQYF. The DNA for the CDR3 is TGCAGTGCTAGGATAAGTTTTCGTCCGGAGGGCCGAAATACGCAGTATTTT.

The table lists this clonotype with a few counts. The DNA of the CDR3 is TGCGCCAGCAGCCAAGGTGACTCGCTCTCCTACGAGCAGTACTTC. Encoded protein: CASSQGDSLSYEQYF. V gene TRBV4-1 combines with J gene TRBJ2-7; D gene unclear. The CDR3 length is 15 residues. Germline V gene lookup returns CDR1 MGHRA and CDR2 YSYEKL. V shed 1 base and J shed 0 bases, with 10 bases lying between them.